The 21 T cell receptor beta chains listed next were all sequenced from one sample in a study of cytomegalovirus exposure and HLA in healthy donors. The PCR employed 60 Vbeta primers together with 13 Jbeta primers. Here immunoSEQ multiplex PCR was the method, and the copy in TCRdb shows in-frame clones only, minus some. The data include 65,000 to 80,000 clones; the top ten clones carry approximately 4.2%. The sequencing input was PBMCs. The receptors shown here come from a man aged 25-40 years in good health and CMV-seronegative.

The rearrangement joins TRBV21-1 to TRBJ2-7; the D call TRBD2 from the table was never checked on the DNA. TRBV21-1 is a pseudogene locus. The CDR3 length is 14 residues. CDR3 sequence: CASSTLAGGWEQYF. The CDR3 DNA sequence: TGTGCCAGCAGCACACTAGCGGGGGGGTGGGAGCAGTACTTC.

The CDR3 is CASSVAGAEQYF. Here the CDR3 DNA reads TGTGCCAGCAGCGTAGCAGGGGCCGAGCAGTACTTC. This chain connects TRBV9 to TRBJ2-7, with D maybe TRBD1 (6 bases). Germline V CDR1 and CDR2: SGDLS, YYNGEE. V was cut by 0 bases and J by 6 bases, with 7 bases left in between. The CDR3 sequence is 12 residues long.

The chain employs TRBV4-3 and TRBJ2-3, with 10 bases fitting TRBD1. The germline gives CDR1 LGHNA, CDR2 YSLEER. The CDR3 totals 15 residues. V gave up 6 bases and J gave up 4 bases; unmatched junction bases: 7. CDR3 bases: TGCGCCAGCAGTAGGGACAGGGGTGAGGCAGATACGCAGTATTTT. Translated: CASSRDRGEADTQYF.

Here the CDR3 reads CASSQEGTGMSEAFF. The CDR3, as DNA: TGTGCCAGCAGCCAAGAAGGGACAGGGATGTCTGAAGCTTTCTTT. V gene TRBV4-2 combines with J gene TRBJ1-1, with 9 nucleotides matching TRBD1. Unmatched junction bases numbered 5, after V lost 0 bases and J lost 6 bases. The CDR3 length is 15 residues. The germline gives CDR1 LGHNA, CDR2 YNFKEQ.

The CDR3 DNA is TGTGCCAGCAGCTTCCTCTCTTCGACTCGAGGCTACGAGCAGTACTTC. The encoded protein is CASSFLSSTRGYEQYF. The rearrangement uses TRBV11-3 and TRBJ2-7; D unclear. The CDR3 runs 16 residues. Germline V CDR1 and CDR2: SGHNT, YENEEA. The germline V and J ends were trimmed by 3 bases and 3 bases, with 18 bases remaining between them. Filled out from reference TRBV11-3 and TRBJ2-7, the complete variable domain reads EAGVVQSPRYKIIEKKQPVAFWCNPISGHNTLYWYLQNLGQGPELLIRYENEEAVDDSQLPKDRFSAERLKGVDSTLKIQPAELGDSAVYLCASSFLSSTRGYEQYFGPGTRLTVT.

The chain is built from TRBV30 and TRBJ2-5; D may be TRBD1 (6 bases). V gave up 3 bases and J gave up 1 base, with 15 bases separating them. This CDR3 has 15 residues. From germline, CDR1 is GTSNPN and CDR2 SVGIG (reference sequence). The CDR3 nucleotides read TGTGCCTGGAGCCCGGGCCTAGGGGGCCAAGAGACCCAGTACTTC. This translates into CAWSPGLGGQETQYF.

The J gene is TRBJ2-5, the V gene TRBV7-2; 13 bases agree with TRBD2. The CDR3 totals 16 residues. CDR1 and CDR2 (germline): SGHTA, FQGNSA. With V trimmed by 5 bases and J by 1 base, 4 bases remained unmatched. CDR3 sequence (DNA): TGTGCCAGCAGCCCGTGGACTAGCGGGGGCCAAGAGACCCAGTACTTC. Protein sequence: CASSPWTSGGQETQYF.

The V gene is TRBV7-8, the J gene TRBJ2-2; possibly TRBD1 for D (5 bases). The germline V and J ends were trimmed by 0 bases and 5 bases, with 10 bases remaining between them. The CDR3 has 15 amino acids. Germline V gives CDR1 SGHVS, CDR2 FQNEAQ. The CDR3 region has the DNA TGTGCCAGCAGCTTAGCAGGGGTTAGGACCGGGGAGCTGTTTTTT. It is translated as CASSLAGVRTGELFF.

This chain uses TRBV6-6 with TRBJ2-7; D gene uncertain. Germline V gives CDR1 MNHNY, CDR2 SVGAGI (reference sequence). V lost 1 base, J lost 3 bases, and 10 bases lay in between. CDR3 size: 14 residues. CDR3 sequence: CASSYYYANYEQYF. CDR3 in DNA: TGTGCCAGCAGTTACTATTACGCGAACTACGAGCAGTACTTC.

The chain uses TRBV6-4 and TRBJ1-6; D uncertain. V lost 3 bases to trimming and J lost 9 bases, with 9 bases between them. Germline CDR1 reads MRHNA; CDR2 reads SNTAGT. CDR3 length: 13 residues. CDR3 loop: CASSEEGTSPLHF. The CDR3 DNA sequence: TGTGCCAGCAGTGAGGAGGGTACTTCACCCCTCCACTTT.

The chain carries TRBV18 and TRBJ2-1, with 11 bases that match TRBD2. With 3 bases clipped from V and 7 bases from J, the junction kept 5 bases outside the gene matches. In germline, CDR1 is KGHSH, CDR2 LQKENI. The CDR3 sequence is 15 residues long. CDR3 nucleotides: TGTGCCAGCTCACCGCAGAGACTAGCGGGGAATGAGCAGTTCTTC. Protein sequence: CASSPQRLAGNEQFF.

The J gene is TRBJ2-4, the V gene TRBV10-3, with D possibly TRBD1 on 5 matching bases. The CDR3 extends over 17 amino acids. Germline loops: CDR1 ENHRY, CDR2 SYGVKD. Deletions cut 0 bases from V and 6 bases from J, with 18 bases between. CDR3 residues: CAISESHRGDSPNIQYF. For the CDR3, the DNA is TGTGCCATCAGTGAGTCCCATAGAGGCGACAGCCCAAACATTCAGTACTTC.

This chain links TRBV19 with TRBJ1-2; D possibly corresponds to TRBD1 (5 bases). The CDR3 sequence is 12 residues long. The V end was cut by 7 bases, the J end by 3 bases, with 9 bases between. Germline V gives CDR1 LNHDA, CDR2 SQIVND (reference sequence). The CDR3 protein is CASKEGYYGYTF. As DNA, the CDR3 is TGTGCCAGTAAGGAGGGGTACTATGGCTACACCTTC.

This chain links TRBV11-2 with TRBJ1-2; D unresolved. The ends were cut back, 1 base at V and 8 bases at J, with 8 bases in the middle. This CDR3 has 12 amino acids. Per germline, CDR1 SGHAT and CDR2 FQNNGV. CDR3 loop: CASSLGVSGYTF. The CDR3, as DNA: TGTGCCAGCAGCTTAGGAGTGTCCGGCTACACCTTC.

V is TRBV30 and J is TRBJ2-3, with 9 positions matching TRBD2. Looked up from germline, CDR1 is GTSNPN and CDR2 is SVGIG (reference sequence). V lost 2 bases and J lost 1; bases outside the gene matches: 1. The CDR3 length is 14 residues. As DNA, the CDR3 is TGTGCCTGGAGTTTAGCGGGGGGCACAGATACGCAGTATTTT. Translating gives CAWSLAGGTDTQYF.

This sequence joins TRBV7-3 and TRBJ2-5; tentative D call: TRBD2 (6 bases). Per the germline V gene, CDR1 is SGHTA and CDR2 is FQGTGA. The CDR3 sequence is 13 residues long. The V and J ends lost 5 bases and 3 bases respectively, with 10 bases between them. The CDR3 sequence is CASSTGTEETQYF. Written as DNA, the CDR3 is TGTGCCAGCAGCACCGGGACTGAAGAGACCCAGTACTTC.

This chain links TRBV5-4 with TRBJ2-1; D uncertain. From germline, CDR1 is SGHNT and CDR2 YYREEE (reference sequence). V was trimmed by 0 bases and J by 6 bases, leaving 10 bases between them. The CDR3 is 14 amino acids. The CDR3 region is CASSLGTAGNEQFF. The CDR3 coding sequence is TGTGCCAGCAGCTTGGGTACAGCTGGCAATGAGCAGTTCTTC.

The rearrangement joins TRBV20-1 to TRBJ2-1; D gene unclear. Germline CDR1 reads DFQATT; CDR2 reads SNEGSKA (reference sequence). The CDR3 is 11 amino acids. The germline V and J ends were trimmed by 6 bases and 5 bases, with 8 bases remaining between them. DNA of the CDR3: TGCAGTGCGAGTTCGAACAATGAGCAGTTCTTC. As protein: CSASSNNEQFF.

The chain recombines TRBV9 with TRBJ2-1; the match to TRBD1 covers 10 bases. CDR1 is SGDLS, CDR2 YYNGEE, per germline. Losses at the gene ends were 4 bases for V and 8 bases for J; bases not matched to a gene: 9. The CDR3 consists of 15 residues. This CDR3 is CASSPRTGGADEQFF. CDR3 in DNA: TGTGCCAGCAGCCCCCGGACAGGGGGTGCCGATGAGCAGTTCTTC.

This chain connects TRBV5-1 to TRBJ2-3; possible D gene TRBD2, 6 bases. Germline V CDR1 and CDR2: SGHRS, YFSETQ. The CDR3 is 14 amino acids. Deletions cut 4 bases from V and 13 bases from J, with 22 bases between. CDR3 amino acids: CASSTYTRDLGEYF. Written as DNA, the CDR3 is TGCGCCAGCAGCACCTACACCCGGGACTTAGGGGAGTATTTT.

The CDR3 coding sequence is TGTGCCAGCAGTATCCACACAGCGAACACTGAAGCTTTCTTT. Protein product: CASSIHTANTEAFF. The genes are TRBV6-1 and TRBJ1-1; D is undetermined. The V and J ends lost 5 bases and 1 base respectively, with 11 bases between them. Germline lookup yields CDR1 MNHNS and CDR2 SASEGT. This CDR3 is built from 14 residues.